This paragraph covers one TCR beta chain sequence. The CDR3 runs to 15 residues. The germline V gene encodes CDR1 SGHVS and CDR2 FQNEAQ. V lost 2 bases and J lost 0, with 8 bases in between. This specimen belongs to a study of blood T cell repertoires in COVID-19. Study-wide background: Sample material is recorded as cDNA or gDNA derived from T cells, B-cell-depleted T cells, or PBMCs.

Recovered status applied to Cohort 3 donors who had two consecutive negative PCRs. It also applied to those with clearance or with symptom resolution. Study processing details: Amplification of reference gene primers provided the estimated nucleated cell counts. Profiled with immunoSEQ multiplex PCR; TCRdb holds only in-frame clones, not every one. V, J and clone size are those of that table, while D and trimming were read from the DNA. Here the sample spans approximately 300,000 clones, roughly nine tenths being singletons. This clonotype originated in a woman in her 30s who had recovered from COVID-19. Material for sequencing was PBMCs or T cells enriched from blood (not recorded which). The chain links TRBV7-8 to TRBJ1-3; no clear D gene. The chain's CDR3 is CASSLTTASGNTIYF. CDR3 DNA sequence: TGTGCCAGCAGCTTAACAACAGCCTCTGGAAACACCATATATTTT.